This record concerns one TCR beta chain sequence. The data stem from a study of CD8+CD57+ T cells in acquired aplastic anemia. Germline V gives CDR1 MGHDK, CDR2 SYGVNS. The V gene end was trimmed by 3 bases and the J gene end by 5 bases; junction bases not matched to a gene: 6. There are 16 residues in the CDR3. For CDR3 and TCR beta VDJ profiling, genomic DNA was the template used. One entry per CDR3 protein, called by TCRdb with MiXCR from the reads. Here the sample spans 400,000 to 450,000 distinct CDR3 sequences, about 70% being singletons. Sequences were obtained from sorted CD4+, CD8+, or CD8+CD57+ T cells (not recorded which) from PBMCs. This chain uses TRBV25-1 with TRBJ2-2, with TRBD1 identical over 10 bases. The clonotype originates from a human donor in good health, serving as a control. The CDR3 nucleotides read TGTGCCAGCAGTGAGCGGGACAGGGGTTGGACCGGGGAGCTGTTTTTT. It translates to CASSERDRGWTGELFF.